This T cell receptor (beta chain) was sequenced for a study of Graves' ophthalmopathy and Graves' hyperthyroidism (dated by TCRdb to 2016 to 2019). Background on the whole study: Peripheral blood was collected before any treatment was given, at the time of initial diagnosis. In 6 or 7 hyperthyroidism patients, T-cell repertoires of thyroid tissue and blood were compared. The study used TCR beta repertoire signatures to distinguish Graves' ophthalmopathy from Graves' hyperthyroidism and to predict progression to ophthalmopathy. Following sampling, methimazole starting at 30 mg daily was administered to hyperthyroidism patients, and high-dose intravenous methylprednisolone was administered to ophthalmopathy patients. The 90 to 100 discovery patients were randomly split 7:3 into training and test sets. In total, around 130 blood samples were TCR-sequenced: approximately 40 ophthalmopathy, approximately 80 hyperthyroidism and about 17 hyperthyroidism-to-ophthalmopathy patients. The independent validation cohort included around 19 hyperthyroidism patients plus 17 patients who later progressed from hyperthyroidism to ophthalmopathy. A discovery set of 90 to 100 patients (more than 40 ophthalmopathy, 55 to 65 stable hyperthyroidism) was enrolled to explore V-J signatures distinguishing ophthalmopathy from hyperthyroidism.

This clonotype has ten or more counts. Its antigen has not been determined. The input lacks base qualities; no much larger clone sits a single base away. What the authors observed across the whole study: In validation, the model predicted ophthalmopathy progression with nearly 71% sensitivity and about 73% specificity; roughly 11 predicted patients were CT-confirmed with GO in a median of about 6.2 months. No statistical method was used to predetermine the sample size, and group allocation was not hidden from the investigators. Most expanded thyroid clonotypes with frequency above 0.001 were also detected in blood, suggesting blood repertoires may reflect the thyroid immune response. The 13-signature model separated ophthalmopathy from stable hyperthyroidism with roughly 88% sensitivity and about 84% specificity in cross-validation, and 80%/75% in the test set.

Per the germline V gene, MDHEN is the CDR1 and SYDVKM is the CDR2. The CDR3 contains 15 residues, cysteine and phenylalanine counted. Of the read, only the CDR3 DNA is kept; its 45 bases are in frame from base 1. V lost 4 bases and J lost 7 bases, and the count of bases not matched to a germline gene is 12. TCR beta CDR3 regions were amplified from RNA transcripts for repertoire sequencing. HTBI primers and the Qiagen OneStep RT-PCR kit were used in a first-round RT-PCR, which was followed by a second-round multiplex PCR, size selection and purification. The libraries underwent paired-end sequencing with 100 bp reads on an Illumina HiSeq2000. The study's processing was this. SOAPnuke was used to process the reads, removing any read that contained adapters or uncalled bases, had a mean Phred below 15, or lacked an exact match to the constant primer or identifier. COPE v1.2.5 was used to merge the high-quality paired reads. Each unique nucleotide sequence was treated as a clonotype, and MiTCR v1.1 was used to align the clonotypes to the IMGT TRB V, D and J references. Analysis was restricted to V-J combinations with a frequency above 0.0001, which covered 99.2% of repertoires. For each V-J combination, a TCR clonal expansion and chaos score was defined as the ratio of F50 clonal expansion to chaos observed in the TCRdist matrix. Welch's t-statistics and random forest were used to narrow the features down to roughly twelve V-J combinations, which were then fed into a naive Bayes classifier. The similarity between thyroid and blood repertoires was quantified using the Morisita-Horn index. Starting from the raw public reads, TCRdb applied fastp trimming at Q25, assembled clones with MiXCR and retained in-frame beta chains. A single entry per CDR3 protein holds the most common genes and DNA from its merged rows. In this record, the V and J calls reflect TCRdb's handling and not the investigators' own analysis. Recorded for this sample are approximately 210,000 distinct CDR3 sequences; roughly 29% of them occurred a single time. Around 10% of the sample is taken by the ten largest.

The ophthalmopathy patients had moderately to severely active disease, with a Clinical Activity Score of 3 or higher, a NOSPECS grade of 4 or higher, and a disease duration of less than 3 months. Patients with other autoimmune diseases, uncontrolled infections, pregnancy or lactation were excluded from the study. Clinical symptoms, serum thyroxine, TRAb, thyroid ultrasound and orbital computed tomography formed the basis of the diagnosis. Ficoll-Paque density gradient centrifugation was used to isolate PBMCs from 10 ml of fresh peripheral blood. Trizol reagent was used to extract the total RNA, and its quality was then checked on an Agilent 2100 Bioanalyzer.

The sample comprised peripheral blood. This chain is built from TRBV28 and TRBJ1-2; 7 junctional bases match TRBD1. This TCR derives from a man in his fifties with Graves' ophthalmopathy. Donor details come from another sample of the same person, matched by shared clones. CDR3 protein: CASSYPTGNPLGYTF. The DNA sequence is TGTGCCAGCAGTTACCCGACAGGGAACCCGCTTGGCTACACCTTC.